These 11 T cell receptor beta chains were sequenced from one sample in a study of control samples from healthy donors and cancer patients. This table comes from immunoSEQ multiplex PCR, and its TCRdb copy is limited to in-frame clones, with some not included. Seen here are under 150,000 clones, approximately 88% observed once, and the top ten hold approximately 3.5%. The sample taken for sequencing was blood. Source of these receptors: a man aged 40-49 years in good health.

The table lists this clone with a count of one. This sequence joins TRBV5-1 and TRBJ1-4, with 7 nucleotides matching TRBD1. The length of the CDR3 is 16 residues. V trimming: 0 bases; J trimming: 7 bases; junction bases outside the gene matches: 9. Germline-derived CDR1 and CDR2 are SGHRS and YFSETQ. CDR3 amino acids: CASSLGGGTVAEKLFF. The CDR3 coding sequence is TGCGCCAGCAGCTTGGGAGGGGGGACAGTGGCTGAAAAACTGTTTTTT.

This chain joins TRBV4-2 and TRBJ1-2; tentative D call: TRBD1 (6 bases). CDR1 and CDR2 from the germline V gene are LGHNA and YNFKEQ. V shed 6 bases and J shed 4 bases, with 18 bases lying between them. CDR3 length equals 15 residues. The CDR3 reads CASRDLNRDAYGYTF. CDR3 in DNA: TGTGCCAGCAGGGATCTAAACAGGGATGCCTATGGCTACACCTTC.

The chain uses TRBV27 and TRBJ2-1; D possibly corresponds to TRBD2 (6 bases). V was clipped by 5 bases and J by 7 bases, with 15 bases between them. CDR3 length: 14 residues. Per the germline V gene, CDR1 is MNHEY and CDR2 is SMNVEV (reference sequence). The CDR3 DNA reads TGTGCCAGCAGTCCTAGCGTCCGTAAGAATGAGCAGTTCTTC. Residues: CASSPSVRKNEQFF.

The table lists this clone with a count of one. This chain connects TRBV7-6 to TRBJ1-1; D unresolved. The CDR3 contains 14 residues. Germline V lookup: CDR1 SGHVS, CDR2 FNYEAQ. The V gene lost 5 bases and the J gene lost 3 bases, with 13 bases spanning the gap. CDR3 in amino acids: CASSGSNWDTEAFF. The CDR3 coding sequence is TGTGCCAGCAGCGGCTCGAATTGGGACACTGAAGCTTTCTTT.

This clone showed up just once. The V and J genes are TRBV4-3 and TRBJ2-7; possibly TRBD1 or TRBD2 for D (6 bases each). Germline V gene sequence: CDR1 LGHNA, CDR2 YSLEER. The CDR3 is 13 residues long. V was cut by 1 base and J by 5 bases, with 9 bases left in between. CDR3 nucleotides: TGCGCCAGCAGCCAAGCGGGGGCCCACGAGCAGTACTTC. It specifies CASSQAGAHEQYF.

This chain uses TRBV5-5 with TRBJ1-5; D is unresolved. V was trimmed by 0 bases and J by 5 bases, leaving 12 bases between them. Germline CDR1 and CDR2: SGHKS and YYEKEE (reference sequence). The CDR3 covers 15 residues. CDR3 in DNA: TGTGCCAGCAGCTTGGGGTGGTCAAGTGATCAGCCCCAGCATTTT. It is translated as CASSLGWSSDQPQHF.

This clone was found once. The J gene is TRBJ2-7, the V gene TRBV6-5; 7 nucleotides agree with TRBD2. Looked up from germline, CDR1 is MNHEY and CDR2 is SVGAGI. The ends lost 6 bases at V and 2 bases at J; junction bases unmatched: 10. The CDR3 runs 15 residues. The CDR3 sequence: CASSPRGGGTYEQYF. The CDR3 DNA is TGTGCCAGCAGCCCCCGCGGGGGTGGGACCTACGAGCAGTACTTC.

The V and J genes are TRBV29-1 and TRBJ2-2; D gene unclear. The CDR3 is 15 residues long. Germline V gives CDR1 SQVTM, CDR2 ANQGSEA. The ends were cut back, 4 bases at V and 0 bases at J, with 12 bases in the middle. The CDR3 here is CSVGNPVSNTGELFF. DNA for the CDR3: TGCAGCGTTGGAAATCCAGTGTCGAACACCGGGGAGCTGTTTTTT.

The gene calls are TRBV19 and TRBJ2-3; TRBD2 matches 11 bases. This CDR3 region has 21 residues. The germline V gene has CDR1 LNHDA and CDR2 SQIVND (reference sequence). Trimming removed 3 bases from V and 3 bases from J; junction bases left unmatched: 20. CDR3 sequence: CASSMGRGQASGGQGTDTQYF. In DNA, the CDR3 is TGTGCCAGTAGTATGGGGCGCGGCCAAGCTAGCGGGGGGCAGGGAACAGATACGCAGTATTTT.

The chain uses TRBV9 and TRBJ2-2; either TRBD1 or TRBD2 may fit D (6 bases each). CDR3 size: 16 residues. The germline V gene has CDR1 SGDLS and CDR2 YYNGEE. V shed 0 bases and J shed 0 bases, with 9 bases lying between them. The CDR3 loop reads CASSVGGAPNTGELFF. The CDR3 DNA follows: TGTGCCAGCAGCGTAGGGGGGGCCCCGAACACCGGGGAGCTGTTTTTT.

CDR3 amino acids: CASSLDLGELFF. As DNA, the CDR3 is TGTGCCAGCAGCTTAGATCTCGGGGAGCTGTTTTTT. The rearrangement uses TRBV7-8 and TRBJ2-2, with no clear D. CDR3 length: 12 residues. The V gene's germline CDR1 is SGHVS and CDR2 FQNEAQ. The ends were cut back, 1 base at V and 7 bases at J, with 4 bases in the middle.